The 27 T cell receptor beta chains below all came from one sample that was sequenced in a study of response to subunit inactivated influenza vaccine. TCRdb fed the RT-PCR reads into MiXCR, producing one record per CDR3 protein. The sample includes under 850,000 distinct CDR3 sequences, around 20% seen only once; the top ten take under 13%. The material was PBMCs from blood, obtained 5 to 6 days after vaccination. These receptors all stem from a man in his fifties who received an inactivated influenza vaccine.

The genes are TRBV5-1 and TRBJ2-7; D unclear. This CDR3 is built from 14 residues. The germline V and J ends were trimmed by 4 bases and 5 bases, with 16 bases remaining between them. CDR1 and CDR2 (germline): SGHRS, YFSETQ. The CDR3 bases are TGCGCCAGCAGCCCTTTTGGGCGTCCAGACGAGCAGTACTTC. This codes for CASSPFGRPDEQYF.

This clonotype was counted a few times. The chain uses TRBV20-1 and TRBJ1-1; D possibly corresponds to TRBD1 (5 bases). Germline V gene sequence: CDR1 DFQATT, CDR2 SNEGSKA (reference sequence). This CDR3 region has 13 residues. V was cut by 6 bases and J by 4 bases, with 15 bases left in between. The CDR3 is CSATTGAGTEAFF. The CDR3 DNA sequence: TGCAGTGCCACAACTGGGGCAGGCACTGAAGCTTTCTTT.

V is TRBV27 and J is TRBJ2-7, with D maybe TRBD2 (5 bases). The length of the CDR3 is 15 residues. The germline V gene encodes CDR1 MNHEY and CDR2 SMNVEV (reference sequence). Between the trimmed V and J ends, which lost 0 bases and 3 bases, there was a span of 12 bases. Here the CDR3 DNA reads TGTGCCAGCAGTTTATCGAATAGCGTCAACTACGAGCAGTACTTC. Translated: CASSLSNSVNYEQYF.

The V gene is TRBV7-2, the J gene TRBJ1-3; a weak D match, TRBD1 (5 bases). In germline, CDR1 is SGHTA, CDR2 FQGNSA. The CDR3 consists of 15 residues. The germline V and J ends were trimmed by 2 bases and 2 bases, with 10 bases remaining between them. The CDR3, as DNA: TGTGCCAGCAGCTTAATGGGGGGAACTGGAAACACCATATATTTT. Translation gives CASSLMGGTGNTIYF.

The chain carries TRBV20-1 and TRBJ2-1; 8 bases are shared with TRBD1. The CDR3 runs 16 residues. Germline CDR1 reads DFQATT; CDR2 reads SNEGSKA (reference sequence). V trimming: 0 bases; J trimming: 7 bases; junction bases outside the gene matches: 11. The DNA for the CDR3 is TGCAGTGCTAGAGATTATCAAGGACAGGGCGGGAATGAGCAGTTCTTC. Encoded protein: CSARDYQGQGGNEQFF.

J is TRBJ2-1 and V is TRBV4-3; D assignment may be TRBD1 or TRBD2 (5 bases each). V lost 0 bases, J lost 0 bases, and 12 bases lay in between. The CDR3 spans 17 residues. CDR1 and CDR2 from the germline V gene are LGHNA and YSLEER. CDR3 coding DNA: TGCGCCAGCAGCCAAGATCCGATTGGGGGCTCCTACAATGAGCAGTTCTTC. Protein product: CASSQDPIGGSYNEQFF.

The CDR3 spells CASSPLSGGAGNTQYF. CDR3 coding DNA: TGTGCCAGCAGCCCACTTAGCGGGGGGGCGGGGAATACGCAGTATTTT. The J gene is TRBJ2-3, the V gene TRBV11-2; TRBD2 aligns across 11 bases. The ends lost 5 bases at V and 7 bases at J; junction bases unmatched: 11. CDR3 length: 16 residues. Looked up from germline, CDR1 is SGHAT and CDR2 is FQNNGV. The entire variable domain, with the rest obtained from reference TRBV11-2 and TRBJ2-3, is as follows: EAGVAQSPRYKIIEKRQSVAFWCNPISGHATLYWYQQILGQGPKLLIQFQNNGVVDDSQLPKDRFSAERLKGVDSTLKIQPAKLEDSAVYLCASSPLSGGAGNTQYFGPGTRLTVL.

The CDR3 loop reads CASSSGTHQPQHF. The DNA for the CDR3 is TGTGCCAGCAGCTCGGGGACACATCAGCCCCAGCATTTT. The chain uses TRBV7-2 and TRBJ1-5; tentative D call: TRBD1 (6 bases). The CDR3 runs 13 residues. Germline assignment: CDR1 SGHTA and CDR2 FQGNSA. Deletions cut 4 bases from V and 5 bases from J, with 9 bases between.

The chain employs TRBV25-1 and TRBJ2-5, with 16 bases identical to TRBD2. Germline V lookup: CDR1 MGHDK, CDR2 SYGVNS. CDR3 length: 15 amino acids. Trimming at V came to 6 bases and at J to 5 bases, leaving 3 bases not matched to a gene. The CDR3 here is CASRGLAGGPETQYF. CDR3 sequence (DNA): TGTGCCAGCAGGGGACTAGCGGGAGGGCCTGAGACCCAGTACTTC.

This clonotype was seen only a few times. This chain joins TRBV29-1 and TRBJ1-5; 8 nucleotides agree with TRBD1. This CDR3 has 14 residues. Germline-derived CDR1 and CDR2 are SQVTM and ANQGSEA. With 6 bases clipped from V and 7 bases from J, the junction kept 11 bases outside the gene matches. This CDR3 is CSVAPGTGSQPQHF. The CDR3 region has the DNA TGCAGCGTAGCCCCCGGGACAGGTAGCCAGCCCCAGCATTTT.

The V call is TRBV19, the J call TRBJ1-5, with TRBD1 matching over 7 bases. V was clipped by 5 bases and J by 4 bases; unmatched bases: 5. This CDR3 region has 14 residues. CDR1 and CDR2 from the germline V gene are LNHDA and SQIVND (reference sequence). This chain's CDR3 is CASSPDRENQPQHF. The CDR3 coding sequence is TGTGCCAGTAGTCCCGACAGGGAAAATCAGCCCCAGCATTTT. The full variable domain, rest sourced from reference TRBV19 and TRBJ1-5, is DGGITQSPKYLFRKEGQNVTLSCEQNLNHDAMYWYRQDPGQGLRLIYYSQIVNDFQKGDIAEGYSVSREKKESFPLTVTSAQKNPTAFYLCASSPDRENQPQHFGDGTRLSIL.

The chain couples TRBV9 to TRBJ1-2; D call uncertain. CDR3 size: 14 residues. Trimming shortened V by 2 bases and J by 1 base, and 9 bases separated the two germline ends. Germline V gene lookup returns CDR1 SGDLS and CDR2 YYNGEE. The CDR3 loop is CASSVHAVNYGYTF. The CDR3 DNA sequence: TGTGCCAGCAGCGTTCATGCTGTTAACTATGGCTACACCTTC.

This clonotype was detected only a few times. The DNA for the CDR3 is TGTGCCTGGAGTGTACCACAGGGAAGGACAGATACGCAGTATTTT. It translates to CAWSVPQGRTDTQYF. J is TRBJ2-3 and V is TRBV30, with D perhaps matching TRBD1 (6 bases). The CDR3 spans 15 residues. Trimming removed 0 bases from V and 3 bases from J, with 13 bases in between. CDR1 and CDR2 from the germline V gene are GTSNPN and SVGIG (reference sequence).

This clonotype was counted between two and nine times. J is TRBJ1-2 and V is TRBV29-1; TRBD1 matches at 9 bases. CDR3 length: 12 residues. Looked up from germline, CDR1 is SQVTM and CDR2 is ANQGSEA. V shed 6 bases and J 4 bases; nucleotides not matched to a gene: 3. CDR3 sequence (DNA): TGCAGCGTAATACAGGGGGCCTATGGCTACACCTTC. Protein: CSVIQGAYGYTF.

The gene calls are TRBV3-1 and TRBJ2-5, with 13 bases fitting TRBD2. Germline CDR1 reads LGHDT; CDR2 reads YNNKEL (reference sequence). This CDR3 spans 14 amino acids. Trimming took 5 bases from V and 8 from J; bases not matched to a gene: 5. The CDR3 loop reads CASSSTSGGSTQYF. The CDR3 nucleotides are TGTGCCAGCAGCTCGACTAGCGGGGGGAGCACCCAGTACTTC.

This clonotype was counted ten times or more. The chain is built from TRBV12-3 or TRBV12-4 and TRBJ1-3, with D tentatively TRBD1 (6 bases). The CDR3 contains 15 residues. Trimming removed 3 bases at V and 0 bases at J, with 9 bases between. The CDR3 sequence: CASSFGQYSGNTIYF. CDR3 bases: TGTGCCAGCAGTTTTGGACAGTACTCTGGAAACACCATATATTTT.

V gene TRBV11-2 combines with J gene TRBJ2-3; tentatively, D is TRBD1 or TRBD2 (5 bases each). Per germline, CDR1 SGHAT and CDR2 FQNNGV. V lost 1 base, J lost 6 bases, and 23 bases lay in between. This CDR3 has 18 residues. DNA of the CDR3: TGTGCCAGCAGCTTAGGACGAGGGGTACCTCGATATAGGGATACGCAGTATTTT. Its protein is CASSLGRGVPRYRDTQYF.

The CDR3 spells CASRATDREAFF. The CDR3 coding sequence is TGTGCCAGCAGGGCGACAGATAGGGAAGCTTTCTTT. The chain employs TRBV7-9 and TRBJ1-1, with a tentative D call TRBD1 (5 bases). Germline V gene sequence: CDR1 SEHNR, CDR2 FQNEAQ (reference sequence). The V and J ends lost 6 bases and 8 bases respectively, with 13 bases between them. CDR3 size: 12 residues. The full variable domain, rest sourced from reference TRBV7-9 and TRBJ1-1, is DTGVSQNPRHKITKRGQNVTFRCDPISEHNRLYWYRQTLGQGPEFLTYFQNEAQLEKSRLLSDRFSAERPKGSFSTLEIQRTEQGDSAMYLCASRATDREAFFGQGTRLTVV.

The genes are TRBV5-1 and TRBJ1-2, with a possible D match to TRBD1 (6 bases). This CDR3 is built from 13 residues. V lost 0 bases and J 6 bases, leaving 9 bases between the germline ends. CDR1 is SGHRS and CDR2 is YFSETQ in the germline V gene. CDR3 in amino acids: CASSLDREDGYTF. The CDR3 nucleotides are TGCGCCAGCAGCTTGGACAGGGAGGATGGCTACACCTTC.

V usage is TRBV7-3 and J usage is TRBJ1-2; 7 bases map to TRBD1. Trimming removed 0 bases from V and 6 bases from J; junction bases left unmatched: 4. The V gene's germline CDR1 is SGHTA and CDR2 FQGTGA. The CDR3 is 14 residues long. The CDR3 protein is CASSLTYRGDGYTF. CDR3 nucleotides: TGTGCCAGCAGCTTAACTTACAGGGGTGATGGCTACACCTTC.

The J gene is TRBJ2-1, the V gene TRBV12-3 or TRBV12-4; TRBD1 or TRBD2 may be the D gene (5 bases each). Trimming left V 5 bases short and J 2 bases short, with 16 bases between. This CDR3 region has 16 residues. Here the CDR3 reads CASSLVGRIPYNEQFF. The CDR3 nucleotides are TGTGCCAGCAGTCTAGTGGGACGTATACCCTACAATGAGCAGTTCTTC.

This clonotype has a count of ten or more. The rearrangement links TRBV7-9 to TRBJ2-7; tentatively, D is TRBD1 or TRBD2 (5 bases each). Between the trimmed V and J ends, which lost 5 bases and 1 base, there was a span of 12 bases. CDR1 and CDR2 from the germline V gene are SEHNR and FQNEAQ (reference sequence). CDR3 length: 14 amino acids. The DNA of the CDR3 is TGTGCCAGCAGCGGACACCGGGATTCCTACGAGCAGTACTTC. Translated: CASSGHRDSYEQYF.

The genes are TRBV25-1 and TRBJ2-7; 8 bases fit TRBD1. The CDR3 contains 13 residues. In germline, CDR1 is MGHDK, CDR2 SYGVNS. V lost 7 bases, J lost 7 bases, and 9 bases stayed unmatched. The chain's CDR3 is CASKSWTGQEQYF. CDR3 nucleotides: TGTGCCAGCAAATCTTGGACAGGGCAAGAGCAGTACTTC.

This clonotype was seen once. The chain has TRBV20-1 and TRBJ2-1; D unclear. CDR1 DFQATT and CDR2 SNEGSKA come from the germline V gene (reference sequence). V lost 4 bases and J 0 bases, leaving 10 bases between the germline ends. The length of the CDR3 is 14 residues. The CDR3 DNA reads as TGCAGTGCTAAGCTGTTTAGCTCCTACAATGAGCAGTTCTTC. It yields the protein CSAKLFSSYNEQFF.

The table lists this clonotype with a few counts. The gene calls are TRBV21-1 and TRBJ1-2; the DNA was not used to check the table's D call, TRBD1. TRBV21-1 is given as a pseudogene. This CDR3 has 12 residues. The CDR3 region is CARSAGVAGYTF. DNA for the CDR3: TGTGCCCGCTCGGCGGGGGTGGCTGGCTACACCTTC.

The rearrangement links TRBV6-1 to TRBJ1-1, with no clear D. The CDR3 runs to 14 residues. Germline CDR1 and CDR2: MNHNS and SASEGT. V was shortened by 5 bases and J by 4 bases, with 14 bases between the two germline ends. The CDR3 DNA follows: TGTGCCAGCAGTCCAAGTAAGGGATTCACTGAAGCTTTCTTT. Amino acid sequence: CASSPSKGFTEAFF.

In this sample, this clonotype turned up a few times. This chain links TRBV28 with TRBJ1-2; D gene uncertain. The CDR3 runs to 12 residues. The V and J ends lost 2 bases and 6 bases respectively, with 7 bases between them. CDR1 and CDR2 from the germline V gene are MDHEN and SYDVKM. The CDR3 nucleotides read TGTGCCAGCAGTTTAGAACAAGATGGCTACACCTTC. Its translation is CASSLEQDGYTF.